Listed here is a single TCR beta chain. Its antigen is still unknown. Collection of blood occurred at baseline, at cycle 4 day 1, and at cycle 7 day 1. The J segment lost 5 bases and the V segment lost 4 bases, leaving 9 bases of the junction unmatched. CDR1 is SGHDT and CDR2 is YYEEEE in the germline V gene. There are 15 residues in the CDR3. Here immunoSEQ multiplex PCR was the method, and the copy in TCRdb shows in-frame clones only, minus some. The sample lists roughly 38,000 clones, about 85% occurring once. The source of the sample is a study of OX40 agonist ivuxolimab in advanced cancers. Whole-study results and caveats: Among the lowest levels of clonal expansion were found in partial responders at 0.1-3.0 mg/kg. Some patients who did not respond also had low normalized T-cell clonal expansion. Expanded clones tended on average to be more numerous among CD8+ T cells than CD4+.

The TCR sequence derives from an adult with an advanced solid tumor such as melanoma, head and neck, liver or kidney cancer. The chain has TRBV5-6 and TRBJ2-1, with 7 bases aligning to TRBD1. This material consisted of CD4+ or CD8+ T cells sorted from blood, taken in a trial of the OX40 agonist ivuxolimab. The CDR3 here is CASSDVGGEDNEQFF. CDR3 DNA sequence: TGTGCCAGCAGCGACGTAGGGGGCGAGGACAATGAGCAGTTCTTC.